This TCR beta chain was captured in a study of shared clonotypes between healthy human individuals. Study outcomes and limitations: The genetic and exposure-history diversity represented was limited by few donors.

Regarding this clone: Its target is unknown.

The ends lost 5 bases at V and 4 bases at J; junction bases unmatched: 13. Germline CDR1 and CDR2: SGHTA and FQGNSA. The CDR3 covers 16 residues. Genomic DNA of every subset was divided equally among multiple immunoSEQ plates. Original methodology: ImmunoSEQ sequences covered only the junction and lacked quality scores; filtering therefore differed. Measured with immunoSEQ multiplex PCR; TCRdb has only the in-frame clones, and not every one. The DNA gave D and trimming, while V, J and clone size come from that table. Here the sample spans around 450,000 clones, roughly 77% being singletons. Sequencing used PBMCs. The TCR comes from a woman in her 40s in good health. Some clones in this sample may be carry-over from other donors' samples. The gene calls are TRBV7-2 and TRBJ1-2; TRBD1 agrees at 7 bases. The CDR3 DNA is TGTGCCAGCAGCCAGGGGGGATCCGGGGTTGGCTATGGCTACACCTTC. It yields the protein CASSQGGSGVGYGYTF.